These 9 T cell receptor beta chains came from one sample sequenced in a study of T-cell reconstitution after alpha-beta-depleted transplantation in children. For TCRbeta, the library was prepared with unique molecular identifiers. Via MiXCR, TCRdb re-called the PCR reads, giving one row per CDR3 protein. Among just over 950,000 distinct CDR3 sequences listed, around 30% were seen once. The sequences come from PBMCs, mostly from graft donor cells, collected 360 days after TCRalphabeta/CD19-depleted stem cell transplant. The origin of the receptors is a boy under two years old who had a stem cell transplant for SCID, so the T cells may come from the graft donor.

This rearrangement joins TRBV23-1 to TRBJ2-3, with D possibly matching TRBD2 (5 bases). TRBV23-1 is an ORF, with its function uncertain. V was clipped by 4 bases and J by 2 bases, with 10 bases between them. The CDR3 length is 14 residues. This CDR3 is CASSPERYTDTQYF. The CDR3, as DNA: TGCGCCAGCAGTCCGGAGCGGTACACAGATACGCAGTATTTT.

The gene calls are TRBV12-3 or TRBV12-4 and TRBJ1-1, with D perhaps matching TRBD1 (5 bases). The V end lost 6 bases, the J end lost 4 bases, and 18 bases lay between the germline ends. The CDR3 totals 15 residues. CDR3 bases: TGTGCCAGCAGCACCGCGGGTATGGGGGGCACTGAAGCTTTCTTT. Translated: CASSTAGMGGTEAFF.

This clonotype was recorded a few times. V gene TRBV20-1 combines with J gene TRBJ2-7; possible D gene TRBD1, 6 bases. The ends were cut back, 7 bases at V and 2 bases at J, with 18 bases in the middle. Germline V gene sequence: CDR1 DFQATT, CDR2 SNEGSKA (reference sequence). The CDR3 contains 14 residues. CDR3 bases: TGCAGTGGTCAGGGGCTAACCTGGACCTACGAGCAGTACTTC. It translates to CSGQGLTWTYEQYF.

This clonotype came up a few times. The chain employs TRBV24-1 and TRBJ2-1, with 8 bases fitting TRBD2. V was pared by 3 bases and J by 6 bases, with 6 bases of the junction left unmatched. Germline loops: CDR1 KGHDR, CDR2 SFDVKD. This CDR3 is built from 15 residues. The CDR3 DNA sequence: TGTGCCACCAGTGATGGCCAGGGACTAGGCAATGAGCAGTTCTTC. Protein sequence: CATSDGQGLGNEQFF.

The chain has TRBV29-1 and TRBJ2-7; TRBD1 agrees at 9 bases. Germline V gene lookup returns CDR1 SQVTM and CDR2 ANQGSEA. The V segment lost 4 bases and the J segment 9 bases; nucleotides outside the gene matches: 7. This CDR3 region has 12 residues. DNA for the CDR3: TGCAGCGTTGTGGACAGGGGAAGGGGGCAGTACTTC. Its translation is CSVVDRGRGQYF.

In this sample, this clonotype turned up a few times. The CDR3 DNA follows: TGCAGCGTTGTCGGGACAAGCTATGGCTACACCTTC. Translating it yields CSVVGTSYGYTF. This chain connects TRBV29-1 to TRBJ1-2; a weak D match, TRBD1 (6 bases). Looked up from germline, CDR1 is SQVTM and CDR2 is ANQGSEA. V lost 4 bases and J 4 bases, leaving 10 bases between the germline ends. This CDR3 has 12 amino acids. Based on the CDR3 plus reference TRBV29-1 and TRBJ1-2, the full variable domain is SAVISQKPSRDICQRGTSLTIQCQVDSQVTMMFWYRQQPGQSLTLIATANQGSEATYESGFVIDKFPISRPNLTFSTLTVSNMSPEDSSIYLCSVVGTSYGYTFGSGTRLTVV.

The CDR3: CASSPDQIEDEQFF. The CDR3 DNA reads as TGTGCCAGCAGTCCCGACCAAATTGAGGATGAGCAGTTCTTC. This chain links TRBV6-1 with TRBJ2-1; no clear D. The germline V gene has CDR1 MNHNS and CDR2 SASEGT. This CDR3 is 14 amino acids long. V shed 5 bases and J shed 8 bases, with 16 bases lying between them.

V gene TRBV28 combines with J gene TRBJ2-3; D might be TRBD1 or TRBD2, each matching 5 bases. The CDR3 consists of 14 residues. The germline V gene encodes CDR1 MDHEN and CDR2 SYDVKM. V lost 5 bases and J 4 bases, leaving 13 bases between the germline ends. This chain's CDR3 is CASSNRLQADTQYF. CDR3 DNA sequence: TGTGCCAGCAGTAATCGACTACAGGCAGATACGCAGTATTTT.

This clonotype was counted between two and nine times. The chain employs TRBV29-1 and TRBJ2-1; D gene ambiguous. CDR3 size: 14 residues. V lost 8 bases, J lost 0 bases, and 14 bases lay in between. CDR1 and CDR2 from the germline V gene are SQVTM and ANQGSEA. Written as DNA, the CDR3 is TGCAGCTCTAAAGGAGAGAGCTCCTACAATGAGCAGTTCTTC. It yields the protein CSSKGESSYNEQFF.